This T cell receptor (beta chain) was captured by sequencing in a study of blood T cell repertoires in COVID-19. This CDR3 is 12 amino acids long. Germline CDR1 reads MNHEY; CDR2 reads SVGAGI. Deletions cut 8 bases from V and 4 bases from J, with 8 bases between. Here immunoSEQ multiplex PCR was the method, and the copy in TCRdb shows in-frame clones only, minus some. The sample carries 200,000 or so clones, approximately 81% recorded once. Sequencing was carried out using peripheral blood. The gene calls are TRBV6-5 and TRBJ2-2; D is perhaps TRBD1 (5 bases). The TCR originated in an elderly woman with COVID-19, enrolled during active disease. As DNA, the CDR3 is TGTGCCAGCGGACACCGCACCGGGGAGCTGTTTTTT. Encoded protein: CASGHRTGELFF.